Reported below is one T cell receptor beta chain. The CDR3 totals 15 residues. Germline V gives CDR1 SGHDT, CDR2 YYEEEE. V dropped 0 bases and J dropped 0 bases, with 9 bases sitting between them. These data originate in a study of blood T cell repertoires in COVID-19. Some clones are missing from TCRdb's copy, which holds only in-frame ones; the method was immunoSEQ multiplex PCR. The profile covers over 200,000 clones, with 90% appearing a single time and less than 3.5% taken by the ten largest. The rearrangement uses TRBV5-6 and TRBJ1-1; the D is unclear. Material for sequencing was peripheral blood. The sequence came from a man aged 25 to 40 with COVID-19, enrolled during active disease. CDR3 in DNA: TGTGCCAGCAGCTTGGTCGGGGAATTGAACACTGAAGCTTTCTTT. As protein: CASSLVGELNTEAFF.